This T cell receptor beta chain was profiled in a study of blood T cells in healthy people across ages. Findings of the study overall: Greater diversity and more naive CD4+ cells were seen in long-lived donors than in aged donors. Unsorted PBMCs blocked a conclusive comparison of naive and antigen-experienced cells.

Researchers isolated at least 6.5 million PBMCs per sample. The V and J ends lost 0 bases and 4 bases, in that order; junction bases with no gene match: 4. Germline assignment: CDR1 SGDLS and CDR2 YYNGEE. The length of the CDR3 is 15 residues. Sample-barcoded 5' priming and a J-beta primer mix drove a second PCR of about 6 to 12 cycles. The authors tagged each cDNA molecule using a template-switch adaptor with 12 random nucleotides. TCRdb ran MiXCR on the 5' RACE reads and lists one entry per CDR3 protein. The profile covers some 700,000 distinct CDR3 sequences, with roughly 45% appearing a single time and 20% to 25% taken by the ten largest. This clonotype was seen a few times. Its target is unknown.

Sequencing was carried out using blood. V usage is TRBV9 and J usage is TRBJ2-1; 7 bases align to TRBD2. This receptor was obtained from a woman aged 60 to 75 in good health. CDR3 loop: CASSVVGEGYNEQFF. The DNA of the CDR3 is TGTGCCAGCAGCGTAGTAGGGGAGGGTTACAATGAGCAGTTCTTC. Full variable domain (outside the CDR3, taken from reference TRBV9 and TRBJ2-1): DSGVTQTPKHLITATGQRVTLRCSPRSGDLSVYWYQQSLDQGLQFLIQYYNGEERAKGNILERFSAQQFPDLHSELNLSSLELGDSALYFCASSVVGEGYNEQFFGPGTRLTVL.